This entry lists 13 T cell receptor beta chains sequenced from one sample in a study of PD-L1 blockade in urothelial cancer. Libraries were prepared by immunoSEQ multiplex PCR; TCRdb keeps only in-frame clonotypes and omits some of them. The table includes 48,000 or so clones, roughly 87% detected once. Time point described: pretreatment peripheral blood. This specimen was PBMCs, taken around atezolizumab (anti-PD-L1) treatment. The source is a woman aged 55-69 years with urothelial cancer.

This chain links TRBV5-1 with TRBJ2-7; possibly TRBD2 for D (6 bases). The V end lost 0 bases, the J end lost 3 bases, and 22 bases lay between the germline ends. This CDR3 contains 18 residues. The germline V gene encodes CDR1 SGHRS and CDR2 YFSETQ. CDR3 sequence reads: CASSLVGVGGTTSYEQYF. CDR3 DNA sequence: TGCGCCAGCAGCTTGGTTGGGGTTGGCGGGACGACCAGCTACGAGCAGTACTTC.

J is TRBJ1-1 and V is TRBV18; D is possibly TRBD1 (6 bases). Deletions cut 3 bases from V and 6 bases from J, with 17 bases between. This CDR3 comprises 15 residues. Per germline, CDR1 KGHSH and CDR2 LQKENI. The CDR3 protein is CASSPVGVGGAEAFF. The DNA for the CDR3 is TGTGCCAGCTCACCTGTGGGGGTTGGGGGCGCTGAAGCTTTCTTT.

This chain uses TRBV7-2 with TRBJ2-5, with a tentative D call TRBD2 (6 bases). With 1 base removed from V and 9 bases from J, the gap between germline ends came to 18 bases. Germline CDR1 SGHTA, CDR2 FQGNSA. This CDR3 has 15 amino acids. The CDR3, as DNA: TGTGCCAGCAGCTTAGGGTCCGGGGCCGCGGGGTCCCAGTACTTC. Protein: CASSLGSGAAGSQYF.

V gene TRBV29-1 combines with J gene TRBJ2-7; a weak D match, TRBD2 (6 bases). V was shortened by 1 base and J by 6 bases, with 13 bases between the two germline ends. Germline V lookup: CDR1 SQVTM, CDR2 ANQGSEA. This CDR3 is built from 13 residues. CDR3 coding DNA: TGCAGCGTTGAAGTGGGGGACTCAGGCGAGCAGTACTTC. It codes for CSVEVGDSGEQYF.

The CDR3 loop reads CASSRTGPNTGELFF. In DNA form, the CDR3 reads TGTGCCAGCAGTCGGACAGGGCCGAACACCGGGGAGCTGTTTTTT. This rearrangement joins TRBV21-1 to TRBJ2-2; TRBD1, as called in the table, went unchecked against the DNA. TRBV21-1 has pseudogene status. This CDR3 has 15 amino acids.

DNA for the CDR3: TGTGCCAGCAATCCTCAGGCAAGCACAGATACGCAGTATTTT. The encoded protein is CASNPQASTDTQYF. The chain is built from TRBV7-2 and TRBJ2-3; unclear D gene. Trimming stripped 7 bases from V and 0 bases from J, with 11 bases between. Germline V gene sequence: CDR1 SGHTA, CDR2 FQGNSA. The CDR3 consists of 14 residues.

CDR3 bases: TGCGCCAGCAGCTTGACTCAGGGTGGCTACACCTTC. Protein sequence: CASSLTQGGYTF. The chain uses TRBV5-1 and TRBJ1-2; D may be TRBD1 (5 bases). V lost 1 base and J 7 bases, leaving 8 bases between the germline ends. The CDR3 has 12 residues. Per germline, CDR1 SGHRS and CDR2 YFSETQ.

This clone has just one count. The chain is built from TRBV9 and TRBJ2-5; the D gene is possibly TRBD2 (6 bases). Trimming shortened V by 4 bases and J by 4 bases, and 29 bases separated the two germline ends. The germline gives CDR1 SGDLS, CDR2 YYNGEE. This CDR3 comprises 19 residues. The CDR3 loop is CASSPREVLWGETGETQYF. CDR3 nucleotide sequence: TGTGCCAGCAGCCCAAGAGAGGTCCTGTGGGGGGAGACGGGAGAGACCCAGTACTTC.

This CDR3 reads CASSVVSEQYF. CDR3 sequence (DNA): TGTGCCAGCAGTGTTGTCAGCGAGCAGTACTTC. V and J are TRBV6-1 and TRBJ2-7, with D unclear. The CDR3 consists of 11 residues. Germline V gene lookup returns CDR1 MNHNS and CDR2 SASEGT. V was pared by 4 bases and J by 6 bases, with 7 bases between.

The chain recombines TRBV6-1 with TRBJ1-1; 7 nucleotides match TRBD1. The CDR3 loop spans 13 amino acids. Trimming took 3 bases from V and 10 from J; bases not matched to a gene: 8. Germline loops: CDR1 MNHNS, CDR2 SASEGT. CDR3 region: CASSDVTGESAFF. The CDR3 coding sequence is TGTGCCAGCAGTGATGTAACAGGGGAGTCAGCTTTCTTT.

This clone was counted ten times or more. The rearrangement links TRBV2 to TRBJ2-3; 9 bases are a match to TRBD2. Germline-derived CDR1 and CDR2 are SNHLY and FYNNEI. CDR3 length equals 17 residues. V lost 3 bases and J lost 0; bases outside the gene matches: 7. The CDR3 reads CASSDGGGAVSTDTQYF. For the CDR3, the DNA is TGTGCCAGCAGTGACGGCGGGGGGGCCGTGAGCACAGATACGCAGTATTTT.

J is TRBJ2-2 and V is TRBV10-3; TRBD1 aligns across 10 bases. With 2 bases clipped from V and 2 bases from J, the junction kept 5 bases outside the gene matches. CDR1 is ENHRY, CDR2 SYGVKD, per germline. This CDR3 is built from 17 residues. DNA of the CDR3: TGTGCCATCAGTGAGAATCGACAGGGGGCAAACACCGGGGAGCTGTTTTTT. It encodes CAISENRQGANTGELFF.

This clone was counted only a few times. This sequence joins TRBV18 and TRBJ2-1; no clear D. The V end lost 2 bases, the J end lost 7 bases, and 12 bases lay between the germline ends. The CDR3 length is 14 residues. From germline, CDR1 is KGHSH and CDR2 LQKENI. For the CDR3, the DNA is TGTGCCAGCTCACCAGCTATGGTAGAAAATGAGCAGTTCTTC. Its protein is CASSPAMVENEQFF.